The 26 T cell receptor beta chains presented below share a single source sample, sequenced in a study of glioma-infiltrating T cells. TCR alpha and beta CDR3 regions were amplified from RNA using iRepertoire nested multiplex PCR. TCRdb re-derived calls from the multiplex PCR reads in MiXCR, one entry per CDR3 protein. The sample includes about 45,000 distinct CDR3 sequences, under 25% of them seen just once. The source material was glioma tissue, nonneoplastic brain tissue, or PBMCs (not recorded which). Every receptor here comes from a human donor with low-grade glioma or glioblastoma, undergoing nonglioma brain surgery, or in good health (not recorded which).

On this clonotype: A much bigger clone sits one base away, suggesting this may be a read error. The chain joins TRBV3-1 to TRBJ2-5, with D uncertain. V lost 3 bases to trimming and J lost 2 bases, with 10 bases between them. Germline lookup yields CDR1 LGHDT and CDR2 YNNKEL (reference sequence). The CDR3 covers 14 residues. CDR3 nucleotides: TGTGCCAGCAGCCACCTGGACCTACAAGAGACCCAGTACTTC. Translated: CASSHLDLQETQYF.

This clonotype was recorded at least ten times. Written as DNA, the CDR3 is TGCGCCAGCAGCCTCGGACAGGGAAACTATGGCTACACCTTC. It codes for CASSLGQGNYGYTF. This rearrangement joins TRBV4-1 to TRBJ1-2; the match to TRBD1 covers 8 bases. The CDR3 sequence is 14 residues long. The ends lost 4 bases at V and 2 bases at J; junction bases unmatched: 3. Germline V gives CDR1 MGHRA, CDR2 YSYEKL.

This clonotype was picked up a small number of times. The genes are TRBV11-2 and TRBJ2-3; 10 nucleotides align to TRBD2. Germline V lookup: CDR1 SGHAT, CDR2 FQNNGV. There are 14 residues in the CDR3. Trimming took 1 base from V and 10 from J; bases not matched to a gene: 5. CDR3 DNA sequence: TGTGCCAGCAGCTTAGGTCTAGCGGGAGAGCCGCAGTATTTT. It specifies CASSLGLAGEPQYF.

As for this clonotype: The germline gene is not matched at one end of the junction; a read error may be the cause. V usage is TRBV28 and J usage is TRBJ1-5; no definite D call. The CDR3 runs to 12 residues. CDR1 and CDR2 (germline): MDHEN, SYDVKM. The CDR3 loop reads CASSSPTQLQHF. The DNA for the CDR3 is TGTGCTAGCAGTTCCCCGACACAGCTCCAGCATTTT. The full variable domain, completed using reference TRBV28 and TRBJ1-5, is DVKVTQSSRYLVKRTGEKVFLECVQDMDHENMFWYRQDPGLGLRLIYFSYDVKMKEKGDIPEGYSVSREKKERFSLILESASTNQTSMYLCASSSPTQLQHFGDGTRLSIL.

This clonotype was detected ten times or more. The chain uses TRBV11-1 and TRBJ2-7; D not certain. CDR1 SGHAT and CDR2 FQDESV come from the germline V gene (reference sequence). The CDR3 is made up of 14 amino acids. V was pared by 0 bases and J by 3 bases, with 9 bases between. Here the CDR3 reads CASSLAGTVYEQYF. The CDR3 DNA follows: TGTGCCAGCAGCTTAGCGGGTACAGTCTACGAGCAGTACTTC. The full variable domain, completed using reference TRBV11-1 and TRBJ2-7, is EAEVAQSPRYKITEKSQAVAFWCDPISGHATLYWYRQILGQGPELLVQFQDESVVDDSQLPKDRFSAERLKGVDSTLKIQPAELGDSAMYLCASSLAGTVYEQYFGPGTRLTVT.

This clonotype has ten or more counts. The V gene is TRBV2, the J gene TRBJ2-1; TRBD1 or TRBD2 may be the D gene (5 bases each). In germline, CDR1 is SNHLY, CDR2 FYNNEI. The CDR3 is 17 residues long. V was clipped by 6 bases and J by 0 bases, with 18 bases between them. This chain's CDR3 is CASRTLGPALSYNEQFF. The CDR3 DNA sequence: TGTGCCAGCAGGACTTTGGGACCAGCGCTCTCCTACAATGAGCAGTTCTTC.

This clonotype was detected many times. V usage is TRBV27 and J usage is TRBJ2-5; TRBD2 aligns across 9 bases. Looked up from germline, CDR1 is MNHEY and CDR2 is SMNVEV (reference sequence). V lost 5 bases and J lost 4; bases outside the gene matches: 5. The CDR3 runs 14 residues. CDR3 region: CASSRSTSGETQYF. DNA for the CDR3: TGTGCCAGCAGTAGATCGACTAGCGGAGAGACCCAGTACTTC.

This clonotype was picked up many times. The V and J genes are TRBV6-1 and TRBJ2-7; 8 bases agree with TRBD1. Per germline, CDR1 MNHNS and CDR2 SASEGT. Germline trimming cut 8 bases from V and 4 bases from J; bases unmatched to any gene: 7. The CDR3 is made up of 13 amino acids. Written as DNA, the CDR3 is TGTGCCAGCCAAGGACAGGGTGGATACGAGCAGTACTTC. Amino acids: CASQGQGGYEQYF.

The rearrangement links TRBV5-1 to TRBJ2-1, with D possibly being TRBD1 (6 bases). The germline V gene encodes CDR1 SGHRS and CDR2 YFSETQ. The CDR3 spans 17 residues. The CDR3, as DNA: TGCGTTAGCAGCTTGGATCAGGGGTCCCACTCCTACAATGAGCAGTTCTTC. Translating gives CVSSLDQGSHSYNEQFF.

This clonotype was recorded at least ten times. This rearrangement joins TRBV28 to TRBJ2-1; D perhaps matches TRBD2 (5 bases). V dropped 1 base and J dropped 6 bases, with 10 bases sitting between them. Germline V gene lookup returns CDR1 MDHEN and CDR2 SYDVKM. This CDR3 comprises 14 residues. In DNA form, the CDR3 reads TGTGCCAGCAGTTTATCGACTATTTTCAATGAGCAGTTCTTC. As protein: CASSLSTIFNEQFF.

Many counts were recorded for this clonotype. The chain couples TRBV19 to TRBJ2-3; D may match TRBD1 or TRBD2 (5 bases each). The V and J ends lost 10 bases and 3 bases respectively, with 14 bases between them. CDR3 length: 13 residues. CDR1 is LNHDA and CDR2 is SQIVND in the germline V gene (reference sequence). The CDR3 loop is CATTGLGTDTQYF. The CDR3 region has the DNA TGTGCCACCACGGGGCTGGGGACAGATACGCAGTATTTT.

This clonotype was counted ten times or more. The chain couples TRBV4-2 to TRBJ1-5; D is perhaps TRBD1 (5 bases). Germline values: CDR1 LGHNA, CDR2 YNFKEQ. The CDR3 loop spans 17 amino acids. The V end lost 0 bases, the J end lost 0 bases, and 12 bases lay between the germline ends. CDR3 loop: CASSQEPGSYSNQPQHF. CDR3 in DNA: TGTGCCAGCAGCCAAGAACCAGGGTCATATAGCAATCAGCCCCAGCATTTT.

This clonotype came up many times. The chain uses TRBV20-1 and TRBJ1-6; D not certain. The CDR3 has 12 residues. Germline CDR1 DFQATT, CDR2 SNEGSKA (reference sequence). With 3 bases removed from V and 8 bases from J, the gap between germline ends came to 8 bases. In DNA, the CDR3 is TGCAGTGCTAGGGAAAGGGATTCACCCCTCCACTTT. This codes for CSARERDSPLHF.

This clonotype was counted ten times or more. The genes are TRBV15 and TRBJ2-1; 9 positions match TRBD2. CDR3 size: 15 residues. Trimming at V came to 3 bases and at J to 8 bases, leaving 8 bases not matched to a gene. Germline-derived CDR1 and CDR2 are LNHNV and YYDKDF (reference sequence). The CDR3, as DNA: TGTGCCACCAGCAGCTCTGGCGGGGGGGGGGATGAGCAGTTCTTC. This gives the protein CATSSSGGGGDEQFF.

This clonotype has at least ten counts. J is TRBJ2-5 and V is TRBV20-1; 9 bases fit TRBD1. V shed 0 bases, J shed 5 bases, and the junction held 4 bases outside the gene matches. Germline-derived CDR1 and CDR2 are DFQATT and SNEGSKA (reference sequence). This CDR3 spans 14 amino acids. CDR3 nucleotide sequence: TGCAGTGCTAGAGAAGGACAGGGGCGGGAGACCCAGTACTTC. This translates into CSAREGQGRETQYF.

This clonotype showed up many times. This chain connects TRBV28 to TRBJ2-5; TRBD1 might be the D (6 bases). Trimming removed 6 bases at V and 5 bases at J, with 19 bases between. Looked up from germline, CDR1 is MDHEN and CDR2 is SYDVKM. This CDR3 region has 15 residues. This chain's CDR3 is CASSHRTVPGETQYF. DNA for the CDR3: TGTGCCAGCAGCCACCGGACAGTCCCGGGGGAGACCCAGTACTTC.

This clonotype was detected many times. The CDR3 protein is CASSGTGRTYNEQFF. In DNA, the CDR3 is TGTGCCAGTAGTGGGACAGGGAGAACCTACAATGAGCAGTTCTTC. The genes are TRBV19 and TRBJ2-1, with 9 nucleotides matching TRBD1. Germline V lookup: CDR1 LNHDA, CDR2 SQIVND (reference sequence). This CDR3 contains 15 residues. The V and J ends lost 5 bases and 2 bases, in that order; junction bases with no gene match: 4.

The J gene is TRBJ2-3, the V gene TRBV5-8; 12 positions agree with TRBD2. Trimming took 4 bases from V and 1 from J; bases not matched to a gene: 13. From germline, CDR1 is SGHTS and CDR2 YDEGEE. This CDR3 has 19 amino acids. For the CDR3, the DNA is TGTGCCAGCAGCCCAGTTGTGCTAGCGGGAGGGCTCGGCACAGATACGCAGTATTTT. Its translation: CASSPVVLAGGLGTDTQYF.

This clonotype was detected many times. This chain uses TRBV4-3 with TRBJ2-1, with unresolved D. V was clipped by 0 bases and J by 6 bases, with 15 bases between them. The CDR3 is 16 residues long. In germline, CDR1 is LGHNA, CDR2 YSLEER. The CDR3 here is CASSQDVIGVGNEQFF. The CDR3 region has the DNA TGCGCCAGCAGCCAAGATGTCATTGGCGTCGGCAATGAGCAGTTCTTC.

The sample holds many counts of this clonotype. The CDR3 loop is CASNTPPYEQYV. CDR3 nucleotide sequence: TGTGCCAGCAACACTCCCCCCTACGAGCAGTACGTC. The chain employs TRBV11-2 and TRBJ2-7, with unresolved D. Trimming cost V 7 bases and J 2 bases, with 9 bases left between them. The length of the CDR3 is 12 residues. Per the germline V gene, CDR1 is SGHAT and CDR2 is FQNNGV.

CDR3 residues: CASSLPPGAPGTEAFF. The CDR3 coding sequence is TGCGCCAGCAGCTTGCCGCCGGGGGCGCCGGGGACTGAAGCTTTCTTT. This sequence joins TRBV5-1 and TRBJ1-1; possibly TRBD1 for D (6 bases). Per the germline V gene, CDR1 is SGHRS and CDR2 is YFSETQ. CDR3 size: 16 residues. V shed 1 base and J shed 5 bases, with 18 bases lying between them.

This clonotype occurred once. CDR3 nucleotide sequence: TGCGCCAGCAGCCCTCATCCGAGGACCGAGAACACTGAAGCTTTCTTT. Its translation is CASSPHPRTENTEAFF. The V gene is TRBV5-1, the J gene TRBJ1-1; the D is unclear. Per germline, CDR1 SGHRS and CDR2 YFSETQ. The CDR3 spans 16 residues. V was pared by 4 bases and J by 1 base, with 17 bases between.

This clonotype was counted many times. The chain carries TRBV4-1 and TRBJ2-7; D ambiguous. The length of the CDR3 is 14 residues. Germline V CDR1 and CDR2: MGHRA, YSYEKL. V was shortened by 3 bases and J by 4 bases, with 13 bases between the two germline ends. The CDR3: CASSQRMHLYEQYV. The CDR3 DNA reads TGCGCCAGCAGCCAGAGAATGCATCTATACGAGCAGTACGTC.

This clonotype occurred many times. This chain uses TRBV5-1 with TRBJ1-6; D might be TRBD1 (6 bases). Germline V gene sequence: CDR1 SGHRS, CDR2 YFSETQ. This CDR3 has 15 residues. V was cut by 1 base and J by 6 bases, with 11 bases left in between. CDR3 sequence (DNA): TGCGCCAGCAGCTTGAAGACAGGCGCTAATTCACCCCTCCACTTT. Its translation is CASSLKTGANSPLHF.

This chain links TRBV29-1 with TRBJ2-1; 11 bases map to TRBD2. CDR3 size: 15 residues. J gave up 2 bases and V 6 bases, and 6 bases lay outside the gene matches. Germline CDR1 reads SQVTM; CDR2 reads ANQGSEA. The CDR3 DNA reads TGCAGCGTCCTTTCGACTAGCGGGACCTACAATGAGCAGTTCTTC. This sequence encodes CSVLSTSGTYNEQFF.

This clonotype has a count of ten or more. A read error may account for a junction end that differs from germline. V usage is TRBV7-7 and J usage is TRBJ2-2; D gene uncertain. Germline CDR1 reads SSHAT; CDR2 reads FNYEAQ (reference sequence). CDR3 length: 13 amino acids. CDR3 sequence: CASSWVGSGELFF. Written as DNA, the CDR3 is TGTGCTAGCAGCTGGGTGGGTTCCGGGGAGCTGTTTTTT.